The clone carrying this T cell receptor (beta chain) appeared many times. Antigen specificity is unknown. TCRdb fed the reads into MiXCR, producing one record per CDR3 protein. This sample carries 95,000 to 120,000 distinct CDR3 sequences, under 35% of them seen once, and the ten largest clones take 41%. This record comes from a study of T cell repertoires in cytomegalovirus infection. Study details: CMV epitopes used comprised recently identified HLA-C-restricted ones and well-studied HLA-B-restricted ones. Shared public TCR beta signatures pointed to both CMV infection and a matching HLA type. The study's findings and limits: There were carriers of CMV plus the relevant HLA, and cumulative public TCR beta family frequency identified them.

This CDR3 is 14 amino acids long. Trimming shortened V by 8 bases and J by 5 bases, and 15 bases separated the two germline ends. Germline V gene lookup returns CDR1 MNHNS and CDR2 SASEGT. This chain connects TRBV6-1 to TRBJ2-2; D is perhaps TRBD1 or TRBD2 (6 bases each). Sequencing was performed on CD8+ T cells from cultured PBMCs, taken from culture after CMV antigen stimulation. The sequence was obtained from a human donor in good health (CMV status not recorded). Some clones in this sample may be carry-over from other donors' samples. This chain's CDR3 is CASDEGEETGELFF. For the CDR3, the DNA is TGTGCCAGCGATGAGGGGGAGGAGACCGGGGAGCTGTTTTTT.